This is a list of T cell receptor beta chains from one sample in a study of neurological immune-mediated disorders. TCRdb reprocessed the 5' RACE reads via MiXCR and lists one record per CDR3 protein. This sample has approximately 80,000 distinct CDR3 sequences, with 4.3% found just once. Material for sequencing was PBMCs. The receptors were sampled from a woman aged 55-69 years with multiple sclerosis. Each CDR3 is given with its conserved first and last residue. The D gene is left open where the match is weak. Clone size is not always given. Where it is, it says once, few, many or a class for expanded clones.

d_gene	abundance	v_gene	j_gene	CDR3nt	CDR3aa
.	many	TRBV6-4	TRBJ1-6	TGTGCCAGCAGTGACTCGAGATATAATTCACCCCTCCACTTT	CASSDSRYNSPLHF
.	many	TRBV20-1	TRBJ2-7	TGCAGTGCTAGAGACCGCGGCTACGAGCAGTACTTC	CSARDRGYEQYF
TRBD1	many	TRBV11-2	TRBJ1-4	TGTGCCAGCAGCCCCTGGACAGGGGTTGAGGAAAAACTGTTTTTT	CASSPWTGVEEKLFF
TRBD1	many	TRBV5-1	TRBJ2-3	TGCGCCAGCAGCCCGGACAGGGGGCCTACCACAGATACGCAGTATTTT	CASSPDRGPTTDTQYF
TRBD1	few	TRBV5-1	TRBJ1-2	TGCGCCAGCAGCTTAGTGACAGGGGCTTCGGCGGGCTACACCTTC	CASSLVTGASAGYTF
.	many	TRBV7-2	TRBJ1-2	TGTGCCAGCAGCTTAGCGGGCAGGTTCTATGGCTACACCTTC	CASSLAGRFYGYTF
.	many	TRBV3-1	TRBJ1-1	TGTGCCAGCAAAGGAGGCTTTGAAGCTTTCTTT	CASKGGFEAFF
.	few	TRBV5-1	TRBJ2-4	TGCGCCAGCAGATCCAGCGCAGGGCCCCACATAGCCAAAAACATTCAGTACTTC	CASRSSAGPHIAKNIQYF
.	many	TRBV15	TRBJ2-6	TGTGCCACCAGCCCCCAGCCGGTCCCGGGGATTGGGGCCAACGTCCTGACTTTC	CATSPQPVPGIGANVLTF
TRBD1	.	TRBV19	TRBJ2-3	TGTGCCAGTAGTATAAGAGGGGGCGATACGCAGTATTTT	CASSIRGGDTQYF
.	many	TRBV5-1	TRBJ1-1	TGCGCCAGCAGCTTTGCGGTCGGGAACACTGAAGCTTTCTTT	CASSFAVGNTEAFF